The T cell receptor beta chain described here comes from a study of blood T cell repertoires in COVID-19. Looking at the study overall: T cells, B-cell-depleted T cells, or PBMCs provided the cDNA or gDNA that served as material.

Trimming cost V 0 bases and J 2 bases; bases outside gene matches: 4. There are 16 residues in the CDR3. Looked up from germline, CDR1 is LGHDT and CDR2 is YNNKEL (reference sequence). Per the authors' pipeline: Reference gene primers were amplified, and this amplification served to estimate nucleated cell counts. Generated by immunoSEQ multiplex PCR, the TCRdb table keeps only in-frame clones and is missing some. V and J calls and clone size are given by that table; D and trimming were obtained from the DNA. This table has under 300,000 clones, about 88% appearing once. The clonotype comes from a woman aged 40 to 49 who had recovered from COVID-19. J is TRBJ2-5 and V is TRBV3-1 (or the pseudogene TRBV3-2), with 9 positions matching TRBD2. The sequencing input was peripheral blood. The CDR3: CASSQEWRGGQETQYF. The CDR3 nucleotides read TGTGCCAGCAGCCAAGAGTGGCGGGGGGGACAAGAGACCCAGTACTTC.